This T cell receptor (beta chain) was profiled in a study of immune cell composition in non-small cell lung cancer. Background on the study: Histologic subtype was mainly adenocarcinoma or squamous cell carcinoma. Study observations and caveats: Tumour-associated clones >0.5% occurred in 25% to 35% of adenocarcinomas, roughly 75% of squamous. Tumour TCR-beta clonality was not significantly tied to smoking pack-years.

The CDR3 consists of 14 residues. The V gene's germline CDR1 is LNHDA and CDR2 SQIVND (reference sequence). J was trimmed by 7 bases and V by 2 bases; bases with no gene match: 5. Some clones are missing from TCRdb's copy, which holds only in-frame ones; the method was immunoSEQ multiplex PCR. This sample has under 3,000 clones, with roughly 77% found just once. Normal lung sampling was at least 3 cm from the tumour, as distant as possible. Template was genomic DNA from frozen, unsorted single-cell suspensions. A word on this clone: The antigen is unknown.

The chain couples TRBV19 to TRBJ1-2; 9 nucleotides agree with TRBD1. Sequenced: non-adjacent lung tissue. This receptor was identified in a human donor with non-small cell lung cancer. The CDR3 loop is CASSIKQGAPGYTF. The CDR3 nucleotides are TGTGCCAGTAGTATAAAACAGGGGGCGCCTGGCTACACCTTC.